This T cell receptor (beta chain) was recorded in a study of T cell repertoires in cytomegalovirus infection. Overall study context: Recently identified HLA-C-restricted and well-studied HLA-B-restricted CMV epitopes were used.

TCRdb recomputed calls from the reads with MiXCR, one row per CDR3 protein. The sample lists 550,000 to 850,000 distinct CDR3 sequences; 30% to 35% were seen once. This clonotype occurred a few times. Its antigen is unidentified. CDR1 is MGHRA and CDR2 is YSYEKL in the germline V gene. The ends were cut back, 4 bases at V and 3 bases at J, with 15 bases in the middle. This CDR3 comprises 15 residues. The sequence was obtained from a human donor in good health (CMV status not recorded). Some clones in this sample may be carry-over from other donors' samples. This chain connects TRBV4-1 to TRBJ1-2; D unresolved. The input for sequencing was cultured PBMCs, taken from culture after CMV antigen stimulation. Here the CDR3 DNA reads TGCGCCAGCAGCCCCCTAAAGGGCAGCTACTATGGCTACACCTTC. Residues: CASSPLKGSYYGYTF.